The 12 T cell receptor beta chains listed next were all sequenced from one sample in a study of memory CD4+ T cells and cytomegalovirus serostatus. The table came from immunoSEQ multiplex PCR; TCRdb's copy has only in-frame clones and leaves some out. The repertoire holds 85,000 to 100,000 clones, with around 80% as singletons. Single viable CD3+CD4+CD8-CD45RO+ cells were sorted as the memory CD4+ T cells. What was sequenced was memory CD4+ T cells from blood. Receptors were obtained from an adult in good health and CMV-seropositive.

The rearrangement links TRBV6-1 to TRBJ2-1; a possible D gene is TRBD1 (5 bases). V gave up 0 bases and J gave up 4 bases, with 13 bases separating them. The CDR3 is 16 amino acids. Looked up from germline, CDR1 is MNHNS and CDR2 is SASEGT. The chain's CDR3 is CASSEALGVGYNEQFF. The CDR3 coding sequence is TGTGCCAGCAGTGAAGCTTTAGGGGTTGGTTACAATGAGCAGTTCTTC.

CDR3 coding DNA: TGTGCCAGTAGTATAGACGCGGGGCCAGCATGGGGCTACACCTTC. This translates into CASSIDAGPAWGYTF. The J gene is TRBJ1-2, the V gene TRBV19; possible D gene TRBD1, 5 bases. This CDR3 is built from 15 residues. V was trimmed by 0 bases and J by 8 bases, leaving 16 bases between them. Germline V gives CDR1 LNHDA, CDR2 SQIVND (reference sequence). Together with reference TRBV19 and TRBJ1-2, the CDR3 gives the full variable domain: DGGITQSPKYLFRKEGQNVTLSCEQNLNHDAMYWYRQDPGQGLRLIYYSQIVNDFQKGDIAEGYSVSREKKESFPLTVTSAQKNPTAFYLCASSIDAGPAWGYTFGSGTRLTVV.

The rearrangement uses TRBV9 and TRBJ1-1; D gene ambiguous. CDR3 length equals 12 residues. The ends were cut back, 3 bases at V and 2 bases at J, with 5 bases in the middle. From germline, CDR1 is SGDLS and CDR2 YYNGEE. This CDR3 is CASSGTNTEAFF. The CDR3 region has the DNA TGTGCCAGCAGCGGTACAAACACTGAAGCTTTCTTT.

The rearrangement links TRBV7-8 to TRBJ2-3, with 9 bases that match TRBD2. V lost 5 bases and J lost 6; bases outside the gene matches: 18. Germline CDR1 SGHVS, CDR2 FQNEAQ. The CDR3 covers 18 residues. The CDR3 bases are TGTGCCAGCAGCCCCTACCGTATAGCGGGAGAGAGGTGGGATACGCAGTATTTT. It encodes CASSPYRIAGERWDTQYF.

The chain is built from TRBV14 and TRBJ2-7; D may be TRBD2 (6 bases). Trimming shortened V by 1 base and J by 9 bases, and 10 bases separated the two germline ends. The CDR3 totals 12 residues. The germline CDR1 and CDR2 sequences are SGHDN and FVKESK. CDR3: CASSQAWGGQYF. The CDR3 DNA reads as TGTGCCAGCAGCCAAGCTTGGGGAGGGCAGTACTTC.

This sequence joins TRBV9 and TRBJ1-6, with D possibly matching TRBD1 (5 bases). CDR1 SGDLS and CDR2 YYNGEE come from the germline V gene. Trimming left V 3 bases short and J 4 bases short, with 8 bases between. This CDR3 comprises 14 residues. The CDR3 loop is CASSADRYNSPLHF. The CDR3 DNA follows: TGTGCCAGCAGCGCCGACAGATATAATTCACCCCTCCACTTT.

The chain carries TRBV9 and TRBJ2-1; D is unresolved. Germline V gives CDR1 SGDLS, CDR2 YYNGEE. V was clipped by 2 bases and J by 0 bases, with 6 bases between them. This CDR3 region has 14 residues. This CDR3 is CASSVRPSYNEQFF. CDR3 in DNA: TGTGCCAGCAGCGTCCGCCCCTCCTACAATGAGCAGTTCTTC.

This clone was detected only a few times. CDR3 loop: CASTPPGGYYGYTF. DNA of the CDR3: TGTGCCAGCACCCCTCCGGGCGGATACTATGGCTACACCTTC. The chain joins TRBV11-2 to TRBJ1-2; D is ambiguous. V lost 7 bases and J lost 3, with 15 bases in between. Germline V gives CDR1 SGHAT, CDR2 FQNNGV. The CDR3 spans 14 residues.

The CDR3 spells CASSYRPSSYEQYF. The DNA of the CDR3 is TGTGCCAGCAGTTACAGACCCTCCTCCTACGAGCAGTACTTC. The chain employs TRBV6-5 and TRBJ2-7; no firm D call. The CDR3 runs to 14 residues. CDR1 is MNHEY and CDR2 is SVGAGI in the germline V gene. The germline V and J ends were trimmed by 2 bases and 0 bases, with 8 bases remaining between them.

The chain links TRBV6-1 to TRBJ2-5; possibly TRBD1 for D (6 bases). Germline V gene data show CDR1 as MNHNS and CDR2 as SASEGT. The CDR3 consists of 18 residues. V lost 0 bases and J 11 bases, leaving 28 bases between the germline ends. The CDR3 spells CASSEALSGSAVGALQYF. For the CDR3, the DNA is TGTGCCAGCAGTGAAGCGCTTTCGGGCTCCGCGGTGGGGGCCTTGCAGTACTTC.

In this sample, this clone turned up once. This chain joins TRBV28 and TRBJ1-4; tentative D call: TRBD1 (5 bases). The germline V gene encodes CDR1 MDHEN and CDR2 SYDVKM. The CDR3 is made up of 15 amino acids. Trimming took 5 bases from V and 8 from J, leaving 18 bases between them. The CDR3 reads CASSLSRELWEKLFF. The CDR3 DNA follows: TGTGCCAGCAGTCTCTCCAGGGAGTTGTGGGAAAAACTGTTTTTT.

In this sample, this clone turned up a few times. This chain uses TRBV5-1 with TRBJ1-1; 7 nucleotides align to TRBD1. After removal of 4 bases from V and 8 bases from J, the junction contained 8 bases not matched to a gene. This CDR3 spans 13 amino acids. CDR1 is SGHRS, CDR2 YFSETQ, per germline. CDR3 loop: CASSAGADREAFF. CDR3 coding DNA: TGCGCCAGCAGCGCTGGGGCGGACAGGGAAGCTTTCTTT.